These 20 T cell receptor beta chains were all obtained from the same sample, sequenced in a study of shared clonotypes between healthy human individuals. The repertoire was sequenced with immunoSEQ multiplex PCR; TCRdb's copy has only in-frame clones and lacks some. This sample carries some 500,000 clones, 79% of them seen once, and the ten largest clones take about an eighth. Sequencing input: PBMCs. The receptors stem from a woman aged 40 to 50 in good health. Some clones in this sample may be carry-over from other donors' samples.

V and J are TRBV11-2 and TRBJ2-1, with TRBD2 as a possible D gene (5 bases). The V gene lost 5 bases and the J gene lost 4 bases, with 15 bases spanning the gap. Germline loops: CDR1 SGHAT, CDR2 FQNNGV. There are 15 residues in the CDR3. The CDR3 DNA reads TGTGCCAGCAGCCTGAGCGGCCCAGGTTACAATGAGCAGTTCTTC. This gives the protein CASSLSGPGYNEQFF.

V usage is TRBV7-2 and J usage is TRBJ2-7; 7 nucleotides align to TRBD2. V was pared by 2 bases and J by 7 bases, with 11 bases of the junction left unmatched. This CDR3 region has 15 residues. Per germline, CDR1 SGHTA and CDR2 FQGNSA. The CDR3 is CASSLFGRRGREQYF. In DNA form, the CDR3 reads TGTGCCAGCAGCTTATTCGGGAGGAGGGGCAGAGAGCAGTACTTC.

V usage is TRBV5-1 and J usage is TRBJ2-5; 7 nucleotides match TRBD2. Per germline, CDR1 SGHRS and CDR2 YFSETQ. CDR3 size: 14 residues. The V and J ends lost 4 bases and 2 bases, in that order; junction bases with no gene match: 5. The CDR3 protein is CASSIDSGQETQYF. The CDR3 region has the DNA TGCGCCAGCAGCATCGATAGCGGGCAAGAGACCCAGTACTTC. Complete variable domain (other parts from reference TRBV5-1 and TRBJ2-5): KAGVTQTPRYLIKTRGQQVTLSCSPISGHRSVSWYQQTPGQGLQFLFEYFSETQRNKGNFPGRFSGRQFSNSRSEMNVSTLELGDSALYLCASSIDSGQETQYFGPGTRLLVL.

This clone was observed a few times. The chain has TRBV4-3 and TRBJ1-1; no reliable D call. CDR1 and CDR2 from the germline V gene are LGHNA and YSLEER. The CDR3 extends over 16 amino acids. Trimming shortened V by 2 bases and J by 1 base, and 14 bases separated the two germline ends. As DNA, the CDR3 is TGCGCCAGCAGCCAATTTTGGAAACAGAGGAACACTGAAGCTTTCTTT. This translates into CASSQFWKQRNTEAFF.

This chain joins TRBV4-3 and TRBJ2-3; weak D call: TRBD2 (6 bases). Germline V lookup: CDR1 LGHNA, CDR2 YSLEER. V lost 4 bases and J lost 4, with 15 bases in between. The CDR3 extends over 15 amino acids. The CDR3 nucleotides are TGCGCCAGCAGCCTATCTGGGGGAGGCCCAGATACGCAGTATTTT. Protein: CASSLSGGGPDTQYF.

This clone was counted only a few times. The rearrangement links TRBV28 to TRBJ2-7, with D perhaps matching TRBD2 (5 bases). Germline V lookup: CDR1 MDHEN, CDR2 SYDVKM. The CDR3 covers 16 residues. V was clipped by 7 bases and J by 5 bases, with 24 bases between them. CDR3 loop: CASTALREYGLHEQYF. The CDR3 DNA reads TGTGCCAGCACCGCCCTAAGGGAGTATGGCCTCCACGAGCAGTACTTC.

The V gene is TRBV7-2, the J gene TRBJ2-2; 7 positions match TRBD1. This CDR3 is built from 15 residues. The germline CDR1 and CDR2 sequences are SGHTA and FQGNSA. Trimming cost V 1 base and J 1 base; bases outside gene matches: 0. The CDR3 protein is CASSLDRGNTGELFF. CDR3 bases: TGTGCCAGCAGCTTAGACAGGGGGAACACCGGGGAGCTGTTTTTT.

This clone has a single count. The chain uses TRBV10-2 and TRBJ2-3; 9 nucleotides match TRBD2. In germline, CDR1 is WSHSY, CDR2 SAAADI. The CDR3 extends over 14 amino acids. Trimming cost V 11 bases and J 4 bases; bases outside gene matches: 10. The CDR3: CALGLAGRADTQYF. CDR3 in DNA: TGCGCCCTGGGGCTAGCGGGAAGGGCAGATACGCAGTATTTT.

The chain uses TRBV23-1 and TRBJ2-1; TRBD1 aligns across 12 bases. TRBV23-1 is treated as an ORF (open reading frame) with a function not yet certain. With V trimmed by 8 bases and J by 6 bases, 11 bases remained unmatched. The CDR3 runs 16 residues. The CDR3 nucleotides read TGCGCCAGCCCGCGGGGAGGGGACAGGGGGCCCAATGAGCAGTTCTTC. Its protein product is CASPRGGDRGPNEQFF.

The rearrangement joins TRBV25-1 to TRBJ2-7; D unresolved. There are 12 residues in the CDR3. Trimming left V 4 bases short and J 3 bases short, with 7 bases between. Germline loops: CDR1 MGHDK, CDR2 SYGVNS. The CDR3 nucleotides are TGTGCCAGCAGTGGAGGCTACTACGAGCAGTACTTC. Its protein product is CASSGGYYEQYF.

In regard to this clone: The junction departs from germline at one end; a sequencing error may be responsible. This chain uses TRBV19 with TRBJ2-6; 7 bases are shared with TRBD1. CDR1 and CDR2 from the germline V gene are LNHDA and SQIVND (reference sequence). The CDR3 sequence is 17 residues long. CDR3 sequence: CASRIAGGMRGANVLTF. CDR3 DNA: TGTGCCAGTAGGATAGCAGGGGGTATGCGTGGGGCCAACGTCCTGACTTTC.

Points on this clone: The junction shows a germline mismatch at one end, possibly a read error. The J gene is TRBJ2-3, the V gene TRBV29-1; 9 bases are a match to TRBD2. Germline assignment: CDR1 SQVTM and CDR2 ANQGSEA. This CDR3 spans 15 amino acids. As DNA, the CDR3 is TGCAACGTTTCACCGACTAGCGGTATCACAGATACGCAGTATTTT. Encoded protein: CNVSPTSGITDTQYF.

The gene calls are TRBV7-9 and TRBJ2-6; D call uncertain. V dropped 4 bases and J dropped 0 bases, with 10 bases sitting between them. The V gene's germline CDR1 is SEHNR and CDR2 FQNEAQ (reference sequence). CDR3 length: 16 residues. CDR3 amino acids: CASSWFDHSGANVLTF. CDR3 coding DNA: TGTGCCAGCAGCTGGTTCGACCACTCTGGGGCCAACGTCCTGACTTTC.

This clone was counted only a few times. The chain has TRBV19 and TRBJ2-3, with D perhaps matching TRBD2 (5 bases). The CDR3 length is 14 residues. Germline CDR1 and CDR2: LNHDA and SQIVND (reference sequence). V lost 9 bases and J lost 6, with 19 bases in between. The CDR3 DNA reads TGTGCCAGCCAGAGGGCCTTCCTAGGGGATACGCAGTATTTT. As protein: CASQRAFLGDTQYF. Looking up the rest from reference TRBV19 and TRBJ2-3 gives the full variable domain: DGGITQSPKYLFRKEGQNVTLSCEQNLNHDAMYWYRQDPGQGLRLIYYSQIVNDFQKGDIAEGYSVSREKKESFPLTVTSAQKNPTAFYLCASQRAFLGDTQYFGPGTRLTVL.

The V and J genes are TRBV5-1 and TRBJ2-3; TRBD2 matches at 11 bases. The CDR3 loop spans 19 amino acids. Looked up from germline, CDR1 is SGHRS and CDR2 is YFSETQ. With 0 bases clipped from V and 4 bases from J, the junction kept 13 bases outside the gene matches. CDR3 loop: CASSLEVLLAGGGSDTQYF. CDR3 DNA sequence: TGCGCCAGCAGCTTGGAGGTCTTGCTAGCGGGAGGAGGGTCAGATACGCAGTATTTT.

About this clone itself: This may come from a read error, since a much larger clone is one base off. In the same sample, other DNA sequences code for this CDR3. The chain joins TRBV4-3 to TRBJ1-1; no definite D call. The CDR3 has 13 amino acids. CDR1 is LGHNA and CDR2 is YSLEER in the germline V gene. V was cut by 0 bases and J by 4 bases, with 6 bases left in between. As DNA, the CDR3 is TGCGCCAGCAGCCAAGATCTCAGCACTGAAGCTTTCTTT. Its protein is CASSQDLSTEAFF.

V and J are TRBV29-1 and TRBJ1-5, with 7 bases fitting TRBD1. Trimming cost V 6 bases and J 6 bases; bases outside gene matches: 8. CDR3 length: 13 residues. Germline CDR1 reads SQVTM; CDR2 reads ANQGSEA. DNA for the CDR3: TGCAGCGTGGGGGGAGGGGGCCTTCAGCCCCAGCATTTT. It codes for CSVGGGGLQPQHF.

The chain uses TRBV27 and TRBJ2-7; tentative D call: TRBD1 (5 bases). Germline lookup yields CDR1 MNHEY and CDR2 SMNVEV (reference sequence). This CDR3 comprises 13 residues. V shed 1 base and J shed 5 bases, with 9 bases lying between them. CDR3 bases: TGTGCCAGCAGTTTATGGCCCAGGGACGAGCAGTACTTC. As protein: CASSLWPRDEQYF.

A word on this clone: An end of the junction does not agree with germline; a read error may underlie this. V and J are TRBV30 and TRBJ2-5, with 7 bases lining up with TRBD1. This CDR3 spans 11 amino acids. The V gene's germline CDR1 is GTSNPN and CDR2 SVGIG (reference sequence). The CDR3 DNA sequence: TGTGGACAGGGAGTTGGAGAGGCCCAGTACTTC. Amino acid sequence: CGQGVGEAQYF.

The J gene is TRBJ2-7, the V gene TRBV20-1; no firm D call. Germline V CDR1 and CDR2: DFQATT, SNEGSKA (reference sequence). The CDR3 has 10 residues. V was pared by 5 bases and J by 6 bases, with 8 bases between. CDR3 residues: CSARIVEQYF. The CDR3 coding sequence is TGCAGTGCTCGGATCGTCGAGCAGTACTTC.